A single T cell receptor beta chain is shown here with its context. What it binds is unknown. Regulatory T cells were sorted as CD4+CD25hiCD127low/negative cells. The germline V gene has CDR1 WSHSY and CDR2 SAAADI. The CDR3 is 14 residues long. V was clipped by 6 bases and J by 5 bases; unmatched bases: 6. The data belong to a study of B cell selection in AIRE deficiency. Study-level results: Of approximately 3,600 shared Treg TCRbeta sequences, around 30% were healthy-donor-only and about 9% patient-only.

Libraries were prepared by immunoSEQ multiplex PCR; TCRdb keeps only in-frame clonotypes and omits some of them. The table includes tens of thousands of clones, around 92% detected once. The sequencing input was CD4+CD25+ Tregs sorted from PBMCs. This TCR came from a human donor in good health. The chain links TRBV10-2 to TRBJ1-5; 8 bases are shared with TRBD1. The CDR3 DNA reads TGCGCCAGCAGGCCAACAGGGGGGGATCAGCCCCAGCATTTT. It codes for CASRPTGGDQPQHF.